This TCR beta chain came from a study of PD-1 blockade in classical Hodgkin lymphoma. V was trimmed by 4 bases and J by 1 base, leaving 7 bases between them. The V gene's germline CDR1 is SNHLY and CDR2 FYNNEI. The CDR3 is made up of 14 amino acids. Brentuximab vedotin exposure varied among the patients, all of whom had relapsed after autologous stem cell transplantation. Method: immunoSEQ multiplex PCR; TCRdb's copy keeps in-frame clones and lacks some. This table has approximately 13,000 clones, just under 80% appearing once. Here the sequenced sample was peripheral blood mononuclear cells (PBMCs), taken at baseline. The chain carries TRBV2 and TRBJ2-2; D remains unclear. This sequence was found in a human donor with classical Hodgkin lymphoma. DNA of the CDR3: TGTGCCAGCAGTGCCCTCCTGAACACCGGGGAGCTGTTTTTT. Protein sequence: CASSALLNTGELFF.